A single sample gave rise to the 21 T cell receptor beta chains below, sequenced in a study of blood T cell repertoires in COVID-19. Method: immunoSEQ multiplex PCR; TCRdb's copy keeps in-frame clones and lacks some. The sample comprises more than 100,000 clones, about nine tenths of which are singletons, and 3.5% to 5% rests with the top ten. Material: peripheral blood. All receptors come from a man between 35 and 55 years old with acute or convalescent COVID-19.

This sequence joins TRBV5-1 and TRBJ1-4; unclear D gene. From germline, CDR1 is SGHRS and CDR2 YFSETQ. Deletions cut 5 bases from V and 6 bases from J, with 17 bases between. CDR3 length: 15 residues. The CDR3: CASSYGGRRDEKLFF. CDR3 nucleotides: TGCGCCAGCAGTTACGGCGGCCGGAGGGATGAAAAACTGTTTTTT.

V is TRBV6-5 and J is TRBJ2-5; 8 positions match TRBD2. From germline, CDR1 is MNHEY and CDR2 SVGAGI. The CDR3 is 14 amino acids. The trim removed 7 bases at V and 4 bases at J, leaving 8 bases unmatched. In DNA, the CDR3 is TGTGCCAGCAACTCGGGGGGGGGTAGAGAGACCCAGTACTTC. The encoded protein is CASNSGGGRETQYF.

The chain employs TRBV21-1 and TRBJ1-5; the D segment call TRBD1 is taken from the table without a DNA check. TRBV21-1 is marked as a pseudogene. The CDR3 contains 16 residues. The CDR3, as DNA: TGTGCCAGCGGCCAATACAGGGGACTCAGCAATCAGCCCCAGCATTTT. Protein product: CASGQYRGLSNQPQHF.

The J gene is TRBJ1-5, the V gene TRBV2; 8 bases map to TRBD1. There are 15 residues in the CDR3. In germline, CDR1 is SNHLY, CDR2 FYNNEI. Trimming cost V 3 bases and J 7 bases; bases outside gene matches: 8. The CDR3 reads CASSERTGLDQPQHF. The CDR3 DNA is TGTGCCAGCAGTGAGCGGACAGGGTTGGACCAGCCCCAGCATTTT.

The table lists this clone with a few counts. This sequence joins TRBV7-3 and TRBJ1-1, with 8 bases fitting TRBD1. V shed 3 bases and J 0 bases; nucleotides not matched to a gene: 0. The V gene's germline CDR1 is SGHTA and CDR2 FQGTGA. The CDR3 has 14 residues. CDR3 sequence: CASSLDRVNTEAFF. DNA of the CDR3: TGTGCCAGCAGCTTGGACAGGGTGAACACTGAAGCTTTCTTT.

The CDR3 spells CASSVRGSNTEAFF. The CDR3 bases are TGCGCCAGCAGCGTCAGGGGGTCAAACACTGAAGCTTTCTTT. The gene calls are TRBV5-1 and TRBJ1-1; TRBD1 agrees at 7 bases. CDR1 is SGHRS and CDR2 is YFSETQ in the germline V gene. The J segment lost 2 bases and the V segment lost 4 bases, leaving 5 bases of the junction unmatched. The CDR3 contains 14 residues.

This clone was seen a single time. The rearrangement uses TRBV7-2 and TRBJ1-5; D is uncertain. Germline assignment: CDR1 SGHTA and CDR2 FQGNSA. CDR3 length: 15 amino acids. The germline V and J ends were trimmed by 4 bases and 6 bases, with 16 bases remaining between them. CDR3: CASSSTTAAGQPQHF. The CDR3 region has the DNA TGTGCCAGCAGCTCCACGACGGCCGCGGGTCAGCCCCAGCATTTT. Looking up the rest from reference TRBV7-2 and TRBJ1-5 gives the full variable domain: GAGVSQSPSNKVTEKGKDVELRCDPISGHTALYWYRQSLGQGLEFLIYFQGNSAPDKSGLPSDRFSAERTGGSVSTLTIQRTQQEDSAVYLCASSSTTAAGQPQHFGDGTRLSIL.

This chain links TRBV11-2 with TRBJ2-7; tentatively, D is TRBD1 (5 bases). The CDR3 has 15 residues. The germline V gene encodes CDR1 SGHAT and CDR2 FQNNGV. The V end lost 1 base, the J end lost 1 base, and 11 bases lay between the germline ends. The CDR3 bases are TGTGCCAGCAGCTTAGGCCCAGGGCTATCCTACGAGCAGTACTTC. This gives the protein CASSLGPGLSYEQYF.

This rearrangement joins TRBV2 to TRBJ2-1, with D possibly TRBD2 on 5 matching bases. V shed 7 bases and J shed 2 bases, with 9 bases lying between them. Germline lookup yields CDR1 SNHLY and CDR2 FYNNEI. The CDR3 sequence is 13 residues long. Here the CDR3 DNA reads TGTGCCAGCACAGCGGATACCTACAATGAGCAGTTCTTC. Its translation: CASTADTYNEQFF.

The rearrangement uses TRBV7-9 and TRBJ2-5; 11 bases agree with TRBD2. The CDR3 is 17 amino acids. With 1 base clipped from V and 4 bases from J, the junction kept 8 bases outside the gene matches. Germline-derived CDR1 and CDR2 are SEHNR and FQNEAQ (reference sequence). CDR3 region: CASSLVTSGSHSETQYF. DNA for the CDR3: TGTGCCAGCAGCTTAGTCACTAGCGGGAGCCACTCAGAGACCCAGTACTTC. Filled out from reference TRBV7-9 and TRBJ2-5, the complete variable domain reads DTGVSQNPRHKITKRGQNVTFRCDPISEHNRLYWYRQTLGQGPEFLTYFQNEAQLEKSRLLSDRFSAERPKGSFSTLEIQRTEQGDSAMYLCASSLVTSGSHSETQYFGPGTRLLVL.

The gene calls are TRBV7-3 and TRBJ2-6; 7 bases agree with TRBD2. CDR1 is SGHTA, CDR2 FQGTGA, per germline. The CDR3 has 16 amino acids. The ends lost 2 bases at V and 4 bases at J; junction bases unmatched: 5. The chain's CDR3 is CASSLGGGRGANVLTF. CDR3 nucleotide sequence: TGTGCCAGCAGCTTAGGGGGAGGGAGAGGGGCCAACGTCCTGACTTTC.

The chain carries TRBV2 and TRBJ2-3; D might be TRBD2 (6 bases). The germline V gene encodes CDR1 SNHLY and CDR2 FYNNEI. The CDR3 loop spans 14 amino acids. V dropped 6 bases and J dropped 1 base, with 11 bases sitting between them. The CDR3 here is CASRGDSGTDTQYF. CDR3 in DNA: TGTGCCAGCAGGGGGGACTCGGGCACAGATACGCAGTATTTT.

The chain carries TRBV19 and TRBJ2-1; 10 bases are shared with TRBD2. The ends lost 5 bases at V and 5 bases at J; junction bases unmatched: 3. The CDR3 has 14 amino acids. From germline, CDR1 is LNHDA and CDR2 SQIVND (reference sequence). The CDR3 protein is CASSFSGRNNEQFF. The CDR3 DNA is TGTGCCAGTAGTTTTAGCGGGAGGAACAATGAGCAGTTCTTC.

This clone has only a few counts. The chain joins TRBV6-5 to TRBJ2-1; TRBD1 might be the D (9 bases). The V end lost 7 bases, the J end lost 5 bases, and 18 bases lay between the germline ends. This CDR3 region has 15 residues. Germline V gives CDR1 MNHEY, CDR2 SVGAGI. CDR3 amino acids: CASIRGGQGNNEQFF. Written as DNA, the CDR3 is TGTGCCAGCATTCGGGGGGGACAGGGAAACAATGAGCAGTTCTTC.

The rearrangement uses TRBV30 and TRBJ2-1; TRBD1 might be the D (5 bases). The CDR3 is 12 residues long. V was clipped by 2 bases and J by 8 bases, with 10 bases between them. Looked up from germline, CDR1 is GTSNPN and CDR2 is SVGIG (reference sequence). CDR3 bases: TGTGCCTGGAGTCGGACAATTGATGAGCAGTTCTTC. This translates into CAWSRTIDEQFF.

V gene TRBV6-5 combines with J gene TRBJ1-2; D possibly corresponds to TRBD1 (5 bases). The CDR3 is made up of 13 amino acids. Looked up from germline, CDR1 is MNHEY and CDR2 is SVGAGI. V was trimmed by 6 bases and J by 2 bases, leaving 10 bases between them. CDR3 sequence: CASSMDINYGYTF. CDR3 sequence (DNA): TGTGCCAGCAGCATGGACATAAACTATGGCTACACCTTC.

This chain links TRBV24-1 with TRBJ2-1, with 7 bases identical to TRBD2. The CDR3 loop spans 16 amino acids. The V and J ends lost 2 bases and 6 bases, in that order; junction bases with no gene match: 9. Per germline, CDR1 KGHDR and CDR2 SFDVKD. CDR3 sequence (DNA): TGTGCCACCAGTGATTCCCCCTGGGGGAGGGCCAATGAGCAGTTCTTC. It codes for CATSDSPWGRANEQFF.

The chain couples TRBV9 to TRBJ2-5, with 10 bases aligning to TRBD2. The CDR3 is 16 amino acids. The trim removed 3 bases at V and 5 bases at J, leaving 10 bases unmatched. Germline V gene sequence: CDR1 SGDLS, CDR2 YYNGEE. The CDR3 region is CASSAPLAGGRETQYF. Here the CDR3 DNA reads TGTGCCAGCAGCGCACCGTTAGCGGGAGGCAGGGAGACCCAGTACTTC.

This clone has just a few counts. CDR3 amino acids: CASSLEGLNTEAFF. CDR3 coding DNA: TGTGCCAGCAGCTTAGAGGGACTAAACACTGAAGCTTTCTTT. The genes are TRBV11-1 and TRBJ1-1, with a tentative D call TRBD1 (5 bases). Germline CDR1 is SGHAT and CDR2 is FQDESV (reference sequence). The V and J ends lost 1 base and 2 bases respectively, with 8 bases between them. The CDR3 consists of 14 residues.

There are a few counts of this clone. The chain links TRBV9 to TRBJ2-7, with TRBD1 as a possible D gene (5 bases). In germline, CDR1 is SGDLS, CDR2 YYNGEE. The germline V and J ends were trimmed by 4 bases and 0 bases, with 11 bases remaining between them. CDR3 length: 14 residues. CDR3 bases: TGTGCCAGCAGCCAGCAGGACATCTCCTACGAGCAGTACTTC. It translates to CASSQQDISYEQYF.

The CDR3 here is CASSSTGDYGYTF. The CDR3 nucleotides are TGTGCCAGCAGCTCAACAGGGGACTATGGCTACACCTTC. This chain uses TRBV6-6 with TRBJ1-2; 7 bases are a match to TRBD1. The CDR3 loop spans 13 amino acids. In germline, CDR1 is MNHNY, CDR2 SVGAGI (reference sequence). The junction had 4 bases not matched to a gene; V was cut back by 6 bases and J by 3 bases.